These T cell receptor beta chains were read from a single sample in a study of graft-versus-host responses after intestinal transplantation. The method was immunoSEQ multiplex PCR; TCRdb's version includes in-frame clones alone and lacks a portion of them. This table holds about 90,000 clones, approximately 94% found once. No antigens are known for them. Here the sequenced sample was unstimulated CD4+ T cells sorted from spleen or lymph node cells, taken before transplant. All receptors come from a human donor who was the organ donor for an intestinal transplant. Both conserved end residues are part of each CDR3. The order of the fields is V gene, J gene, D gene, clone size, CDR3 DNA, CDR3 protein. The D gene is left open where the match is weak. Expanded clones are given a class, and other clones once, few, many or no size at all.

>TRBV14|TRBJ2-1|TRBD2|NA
TGTGCCAGCAGCCTCGGACTAGCGCGTTACAATGAGCAGTTCTTC
CASSLGLARYNEQFF
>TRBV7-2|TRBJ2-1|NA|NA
TGTGCCAGCAGCTTTGGACTTCTCCCGCCGCGCAATGAGCAGTTCTTC
CASSFGLLPPRNEQFF
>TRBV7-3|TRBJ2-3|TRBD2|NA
TGTGCCAGCAGCTTAGGACTAGATCCCACAGATACGCAGTATTTT
CASSLGLDPTDTQYF
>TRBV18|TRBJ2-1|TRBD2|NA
TGTGCCAGCTCCCAGACTAGCGGGTCCTACAATGAGCAGTTCTTC
CASSQTSGSYNEQFF
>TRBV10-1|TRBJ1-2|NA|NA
TGCGCCAGCAGTGAGGACATCTATGGCTACACCTTC
CASSEDIYGYTF
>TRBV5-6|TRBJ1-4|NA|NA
TGTGCCAGCAACCGAGGGGGGCAGGGGAATGAAAAACTGTTTTTT
CASNRGGQGNEKLFF
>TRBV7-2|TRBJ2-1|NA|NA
TGTGCCAGCAGCTTAGAGGTGTACAATGAGCAGTTCTTC
CASSLEVYNEQFF
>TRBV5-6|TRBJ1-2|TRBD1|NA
TGTGCCAGCAGCTTGGTTTCTTATCCAGGGGGCGATGGTGGCTACACCTTC
CASSLVSYPGGDGGYTF
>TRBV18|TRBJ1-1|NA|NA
TGTGCCAGCTCACCCTTTGAAACTGAAGCTTTCTTT
CASSPFETEAFF
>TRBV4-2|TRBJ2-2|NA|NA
TGTGCCAGCAGCCTCCAGGAAGACACCGGGGAGCTGTTTTTT
CASSLQEDTGELFF
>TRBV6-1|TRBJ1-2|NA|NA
TGTGCCAGCAGAGCTAGAGACGGGACTAACTATGGCTACACCTTC
CASRARDGTNYGYTF
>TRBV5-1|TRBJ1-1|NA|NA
TGCGCCAGCAGCTTGTATCGGGGGAACACTGAAGCTTTCTTT
CASSLYRGNTEAFF
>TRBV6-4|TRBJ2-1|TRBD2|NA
TGTGCCAGCCCAGTGGGCGGACTAGCGGGGGTAAACTCCTACAATGAGCAGTTCTTC
CASPVGGLAGVNSYNEQFF
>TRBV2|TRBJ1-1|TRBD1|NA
TGTGCCAGAAAACCGGGACAGGGGAACACTGAAGCTTTCTTT
CARKPGQGNTEAFF
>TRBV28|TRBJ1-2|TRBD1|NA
TGTGCCAGCAGTCGACCGGGACAGGACTATGGCTACACCTTC
CASSRPGQDYGYTF
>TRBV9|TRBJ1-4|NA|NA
TGTGCCAGCAGCGTAGAGGCACAAACTAATGAAAAACTGTTTTTT
CASSVEAQTNEKLFF
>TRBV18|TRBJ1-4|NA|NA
TGTGCCAGCTCACCGACGACCGGAGAGTTTAATGAAAAACTGTTTTTT
CASSPTTGEFNEKLFF
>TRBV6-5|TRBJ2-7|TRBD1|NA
TGTGCCAGCAGAATCGGACAGGGGAACTACGAGCAGTACTTC
CASRIGQGNYEQYF
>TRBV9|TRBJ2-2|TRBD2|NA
TGTGCCAGCAGCGTAGGGCTAGCGGGGGTTACTCACTTCACCGGGGAGCTGTTTTTT
CASSVGLAGVTHFTGELFF
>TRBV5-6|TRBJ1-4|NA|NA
TGTGCCAGCAGCGGTGCAACTAATGAAAAACTGTTTTTT
CASSGATNEKLFF
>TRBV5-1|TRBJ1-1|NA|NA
TGCGCCAGCAGCCTTATTAACACTGAAGCTTTCTTT
CASSLINTEAFF
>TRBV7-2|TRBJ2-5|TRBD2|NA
TGTGCCAGCAGTTCGGGACTAGCGGGGGATGAGACCCAGTACTTC
CASSSGLAGDETQYF
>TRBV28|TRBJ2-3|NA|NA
TGTGCCAGCAGCCCTCGGCAGGGCACAGATACGCAGTATTTT
CASSPRQGTDTQYF
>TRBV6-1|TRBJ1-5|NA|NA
TGTGCCAGCAGGGTAGGGCATCAGCCCCAGCATTTT
CASRVGHQPQHF
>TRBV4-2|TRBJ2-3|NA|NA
TGTGCCAGCAGCCAAGGGCGGGACAAATACACAGATACGCAGTATTTT
CASSQGRDKYTDTQYF
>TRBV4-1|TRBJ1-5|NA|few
TGCGCCAGCAGCCAAGGTATCGTACAGGGTGGGCAGCCCCAGCATTTT
CASSQGIVQGGQPQHF
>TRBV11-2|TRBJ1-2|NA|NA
TGTGCCAGCAGCTCCCCCCGGGAGGGTGGCTACACCTTC
CASSSPREGGYTF
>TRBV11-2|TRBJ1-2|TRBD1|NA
TGTGCCAGCAGCCCAGGGGGGACGAACTATGGCTACACCTTC
CASSPGGTNYGYTF
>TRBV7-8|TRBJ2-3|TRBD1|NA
TGTGCCAGCAGCTTAGTTACAGGGGGCGGAGATACGCAGTATTTT
CASSLVTGGGDTQYF
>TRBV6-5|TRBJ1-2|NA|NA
TGTGCCAGCAGTCGCGAGGGGGGCTACACCTTC
CASSREGGYTF
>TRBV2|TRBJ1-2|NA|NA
TGTGCCAGCAGTGAGGACGGCAACTATGGCTACACCTTC
CASSEDGNYGYTF
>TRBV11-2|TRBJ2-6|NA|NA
TGTGCCAGCAGCTCCCGGGCAGGGGCCAACGTCCTGACTTTC
CASSSRAGANVLTF
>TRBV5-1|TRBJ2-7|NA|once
TGCGCCAGCAGCCCCGACAGGAGTTTCTACGAGCAGTACTTC
CASSPDRSFYEQYF
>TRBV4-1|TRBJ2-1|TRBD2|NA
TGCGCCAGCAGCGTGAGACTAGCGGGGGGCCCCTACAATGAGCAGTTCTTC
CASSVRLAGGPYNEQFF
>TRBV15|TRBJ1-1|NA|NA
TGTGCCACCAGCAGAGAAGGGGACACTGAAGCTTTCTTT
CATSREGDTEAFF
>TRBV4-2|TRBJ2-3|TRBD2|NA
TGTGCCAGCAGCCAATTAGCGGGGGGGCTTGGCACAGATACGCAGTATTTT
CASSQLAGGLGTDTQYF
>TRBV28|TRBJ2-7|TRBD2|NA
TGTGCCAGCAGTTTAAGTACTAGCGGGGGTTTAAGCGAGCAGTACTTC
CASSLSTSGGLSEQYF
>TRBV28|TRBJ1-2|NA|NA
TGTGCCAGCAGCTCAGGGGTTGACTATGGCTACACCTTC
CASSSGVDYGYTF
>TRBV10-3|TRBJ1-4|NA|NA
TGTGCCATCAGTGAAACGTCGGGTTCATATGAAAAACTGTTTTTT
CAISETSGSYEKLFF
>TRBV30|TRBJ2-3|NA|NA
TGTGCCTGCGCCGCCCGGGGCCTTAGCACAGATACGCAGTATTTT
CACAARGLSTDTQYF
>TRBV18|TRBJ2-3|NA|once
TGTGCCAGCGCGGGACAGACCACAGATACGCAGTATTTT
CASAGQTTDTQYF
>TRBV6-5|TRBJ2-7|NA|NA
TGTGCCAGCAGCCAAGAGAGGTACGACAAGCAGTACTTC
CASSQERYDKQYF
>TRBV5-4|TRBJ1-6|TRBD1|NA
TGTGCCAGCAGCTTGTACGCGGGACAGGGGGTTTCACCCCTCCACTTT
CASSLYAGQGVSPLHF
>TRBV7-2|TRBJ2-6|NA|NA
TGTGCCAGCAGCTTTAGACAGGCTGGGGCCAACGTCCTGACTTTC
CASSFRQAGANVLTF
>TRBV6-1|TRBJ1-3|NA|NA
TGTGCCAGCAGGATGGGAATTGGAAACACCATATATTTT
CASRMGIGNTIYF
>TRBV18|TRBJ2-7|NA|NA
TGTGCCAGCTCTCAATACAGGGACACCTACGAGCAGTACTTC
CASSQYRDTYEQYF
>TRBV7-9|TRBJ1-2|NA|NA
TGTGCCAGCAGCCCAGCAATGGCCAACGGCTACACCTTC
CASSPAMANGYTF
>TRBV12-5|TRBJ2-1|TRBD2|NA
TGTGCTAGCCAGGTCCGGGGGACTACCTACAATGAGCAGTTCTTC
CASQVRGTTYNEQFF
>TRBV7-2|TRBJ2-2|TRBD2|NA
TGTGCCAGCAGCTTAGAGTTAGCGGGGAGGATCGGGGAGCTGTTTTTT
CASSLELAGRIGELFF
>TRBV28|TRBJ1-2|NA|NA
TGTGCCAGCAGCCCCAGTGACAAGAACTATGGCTACACCTTC
CASSPSDKNYGYTF
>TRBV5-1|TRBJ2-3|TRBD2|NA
TGCGCCAGCAGCAAGAGCGGGGGGGCCGGAGATACGCAGTATTTT
CASSKSGGAGDTQYF
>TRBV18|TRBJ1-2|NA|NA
TGTGCCAGCTCACCACCGACTGGGGGGTATGGCTACACCTTC
CASSPPTGGYGYTF
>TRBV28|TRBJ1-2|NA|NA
TGTGCCAGCAGTTTCGACACGAGCTATGGCTACACCTTC
CASSFDTSYGYTF
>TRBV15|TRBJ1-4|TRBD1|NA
TGTGCCACCAGCAGAGATCGGACAGGGGGTAATGAAAAACTGTTTTTT
CATSRDRTGGNEKLFF
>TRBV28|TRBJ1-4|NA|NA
TGTGCCAGCAGACAGCTACCGAGTGGAAAACTGTTTTTT
CASRQLPSGKLFF
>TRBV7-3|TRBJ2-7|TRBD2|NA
TGTGCCAGCAGCTTAGAGGGCCTAGCGGGGGACTACGAGCAGTACTTC
CASSLEGLAGDYEQYF
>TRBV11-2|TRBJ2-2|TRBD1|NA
TGTGCCAGCAGCTGGACAGGGGATGGGACCGGGGAGCTGTTTTTT
CASSWTGDGTGELFF
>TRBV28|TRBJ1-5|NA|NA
TGTGCCAGCAGTACTTCCGGGGCCCCTGATTGGAATCAGCCCCAGCATTTT
CASSTSGAPDWNQPQHF
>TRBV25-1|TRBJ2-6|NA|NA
TGTGCCAGCAGTGGACCGGGGGATCCGGGGGCCAACGTCCTGACTTTC
CASSGPGDPGANVLTF